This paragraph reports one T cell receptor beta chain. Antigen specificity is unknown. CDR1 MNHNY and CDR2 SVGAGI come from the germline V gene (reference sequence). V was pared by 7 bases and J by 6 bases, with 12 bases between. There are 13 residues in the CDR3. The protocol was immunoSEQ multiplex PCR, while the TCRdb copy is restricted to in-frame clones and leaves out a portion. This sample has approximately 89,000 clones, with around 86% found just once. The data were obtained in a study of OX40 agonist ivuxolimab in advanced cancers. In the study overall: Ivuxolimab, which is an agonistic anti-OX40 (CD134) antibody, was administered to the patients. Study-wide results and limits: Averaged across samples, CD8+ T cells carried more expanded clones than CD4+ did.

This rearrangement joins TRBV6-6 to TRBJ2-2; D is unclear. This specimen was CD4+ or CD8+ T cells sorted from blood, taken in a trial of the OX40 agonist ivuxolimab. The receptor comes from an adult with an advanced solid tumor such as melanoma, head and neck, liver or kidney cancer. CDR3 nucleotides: TGTGCCAGCATTTGGACCGTTCCCGGGGAGCTGTTTTTT. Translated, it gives CASIWTVPGELFF.